Each of the 25 T cell receptor beta chains below was sequenced from the same sample in a study of blood T cells in healthy people across ages. Alongside a J-beta primer mix, a sample-barcoded 5' primer served in a second PCR lasting about 7 to 12 cycles. TCRdb recomputed calls from the 5' RACE reads with MiXCR, one row per CDR3 protein. Here the sample spans fewer than 800,000 distinct CDR3 sequences, 49% being singletons. The sequencing sample was made of blood. The receptor source for this set is an older woman in good health.

This sequence joins TRBV28 and TRBJ2-3, with 10 positions matching TRBD1. V was pared by 3 bases and J by 1 base, with 4 bases of the junction left unmatched. Looked up from germline, CDR1 is MDHEN and CDR2 is SYDVKM. The CDR3 is 16 residues long. The CDR3 nucleotides are TGTGCCAGCAGTTTTCATGGGACAGGGGGCACAGATACGCAGTATTTT. Translating it yields CASSFHGTGGTDTQYF.

This chain links TRBV5-5 with TRBJ1-2, with D unclear. CDR1 is SGHKS, CDR2 YYEKEE, per germline (reference sequence). The V and J ends lost 1 base and 4 bases respectively, with 5 bases between them. The CDR3 is 12 amino acids. CDR3 residues: CASSLSLYGYTF. CDR3 sequence (DNA): TGTGCCAGCAGCTTGTCTCTCTATGGCTACACCTTC.

This clonotype showed up many times. The chain uses TRBV20-1 and TRBJ1-2; no definite D call. CDR1 is DFQATT and CDR2 is SNEGSKA in the germline V gene (reference sequence). Trimming left V 0 bases short and J 4 bases short, with 9 bases between. This CDR3 is built from 13 residues. Here the CDR3 reads CSARDFLLYGYTF. In nucleotides, the CDR3 is TGCAGTGCTAGAGATTTTCTGCTCTATGGCTACACCTTC.

In regard to this clonotype: A much larger clone lies a single base off, so this may be a read error. This chain connects TRBV20-1 to TRBJ2-7; D unresolved. Germline CDR1 DFQATT, CDR2 SNEGSKA (reference sequence). Trimming took off 7 bases at V and 12 bases at J, with 10 bases between the two ends. This CDR3 has 8 amino acids. The CDR3 is CSVSLRYF. As DNA, the CDR3 is TGCAGTGTTAGTCTAAGGTACTTC.

This clonotype was seen only a few times. The CDR3 coding sequence is TGCGCCAGCAGCTTGTCTACGGCGACAGTGGCTGGAGATACGCAGTATTTT. It specifies CASSLSTATVAGDTQYF. This sequence joins TRBV5-1 and TRBJ2-3; D perhaps matches TRBD1 (5 bases). CDR1 and CDR2 (germline): SGHRS, YFSETQ. The CDR3 is 17 residues long. Trimming took 1 base from V and 5 from J, leaving 20 bases between them.

The V gene is TRBV7-2, the J gene TRBJ2-5, with 7 bases lining up with TRBD1. The CDR3 is 14 amino acids. V was pared by 6 bases and J by 4 bases, with 8 bases of the junction left unmatched. Germline values: CDR1 SGHTA, CDR2 FQGNSA. In DNA form, the CDR3 reads TGTGCCAGCAGTATCCCGAACAGGGGAGAGACCCAGTACTTC. It encodes CASSIPNRGETQYF.

The gene calls are TRBV27 and TRBJ2-1; 9 bases are shared with TRBD2. CDR1 and CDR2 from the germline V gene are MNHEY and SMNVEV (reference sequence). The CDR3 has 15 amino acids. After removal of 4 bases from V and 4 bases from J, the junction contained 5 bases not matched to a gene. The CDR3 bases are TGTGCCAGCAGTTCCAAGCGGGAGGAATACAATGAGCAGTTCTTC. It encodes CASSSKREEYNEQFF.

This sequence joins TRBV18 and TRBJ2-3; D is ambiguous. The CDR3 spans 15 residues. Germline V gives CDR1 KGHSH, CDR2 LQKENI. The ends were cut back, 2 bases at V and 4 bases at J, with 13 bases in the middle. CDR3 in amino acids: CASSPRTRYADTQYF. For the CDR3, the DNA is TGTGCCAGCTCACCAAGAACCAGATATGCAGATACGCAGTATTTT.

The V and J genes are TRBV5-1 and TRBJ2-1, with D possibly being TRBD1 (6 bases). The length of the CDR3 is 16 residues. The germline gives CDR1 SGHRS, CDR2 YFSETQ. V shed 4 bases and J shed 1 base, with 15 bases lying between them. Written as DNA, the CDR3 is TGCGCCAGCAGCCCGGAACAAGGACAGTCCTACAATGAGCAGTTCTTC. Its translation is CASSPEQGQSYNEQFF.

This rearrangement joins TRBV20-1 to TRBJ2-1; TRBD1 might be the D (6 bases). Trimming took off 0 bases at V and 6 bases at J, with 12 bases between the two ends. CDR1 is DFQATT and CDR2 is SNEGSKA in the germline V gene (reference sequence). The length of the CDR3 is 14 residues. The CDR3 region has the DNA TGCAGTGCTAGAGATACTTCAGGGGTCAATGAGCAGTTCTTC. Translating it yields CSARDTSGVNEQFF.

This clonotype was counted between two and nine times. The chain uses TRBV15 and TRBJ2-7; 9 positions agree with TRBD2. This CDR3 is 15 amino acids long. Germline V gene lookup returns CDR1 LNHNV and CDR2 YYDKDF (reference sequence). Trimming took 1 base from V and 2 from J; bases not matched to a gene: 3. The DNA of the CDR3 is TGTGCCACCAGCAGAGGACTAGCGGAGACCTACGAGCAGTACTTC. This sequence encodes CATSRGLAETYEQYF.

The chain employs TRBV5-1 and TRBJ2-1, with 7 nucleotides matching TRBD1. The CDR3 extends over 15 amino acids. J lost 2 bases, V lost 8 bases, and 10 bases had no gene match. Germline CDR1 reads SGHRS; CDR2 reads YFSETQ. CDR3 nucleotide sequence: TGCGCCAGTAGGATGACCGGGACAGCCTACAATGAGCAGTTCTTC. Translated: CASRMTGTAYNEQFF.

This clonotype turned up a few times. The chain recombines TRBV20-1 with TRBJ2-5; D not resolved. Germline CDR1 is DFQATT and CDR2 is SNEGSKA (reference sequence). The CDR3 has 13 amino acids. V was shortened by 6 bases and J by 1 base, with 12 bases between the two germline ends. CDR3 nucleotides: TGCAGTGCCACCGCAGTTGCCCAAGAGACCCAGTACTTC. This translates into CSATAVAQETQYF.

V usage is TRBV5-1 and J usage is TRBJ1-1, with no clear D. Trimming took 0 bases from V and 1 from J, leaving 7 bases between them. Germline V gene sequence: CDR1 SGHRS, CDR2 YFSETQ. The CDR3 consists of 14 residues. The CDR3 loop is CASSLARTNTEAFF. DNA for the CDR3: TGCGCCAGCAGCTTGGCCCGAACGAACACTGAAGCTTTCTTT.

This sequence joins TRBV18 and TRBJ2-5; D not certain. TRBJ2-7 matches the DNA end more closely, so the J call is doubtful. Germline V gene data show CDR1 as KGHSH and CDR2 as LQKENI. This CDR3 contains 13 residues. The CDR3 DNA sequence: TGTGCCAGCTCCAAGACGGAAACCTACGAGCAGTACTTC. Translating it yields CASSKTETYEQYF.

This sequence joins TRBV30 and TRBJ1-2; D is unresolved. This CDR3 spans 13 amino acids. The germline V gene has CDR1 GTSNPN and CDR2 SVGIG (reference sequence). V dropped 1 base and J dropped 3 bases, with 9 bases sitting between them. CDR3 coding DNA: TGTGCCTGGAGTGCCGACGGGGACTATGGCTACACCTTC. This gives the protein CAWSADGDYGYTF.

This sequence joins TRBV7-9 and TRBJ2-4; 11 positions agree with TRBD1. The DNA end favors TRBJ2-5, so the J call may be wrong. Germline CDR1 and CDR2: SEHNR and FQNEAQ (reference sequence). The CDR3 has 16 amino acids. DNA for the CDR3: TGTGCCAGCAAATCGTGGACAGGGGGCGACCAAGAGACCCAGTACTTC. This gives the protein CASKSWTGGDQETQYF.

This chain links TRBV11-2 with TRBJ2-1, with 8 bases fitting TRBD2. The J segment lost 4 bases and the V segment lost 1 base, leaving 6 bases of the junction unmatched. The CDR3 has 16 residues. Germline lookup yields CDR1 SGHAT and CDR2 FQNNGV. The CDR3, as DNA: TGTGCCAGCAGCTTAGGGGCGGCTAGCGGGTACAATGAGCAGTTCTTC. This gives the protein CASSLGAASGYNEQFF.

The chain is built from TRBV6-5 and TRBJ2-7; 8 bases align to TRBD1. Trimming cost V 6 bases and J 0 bases; bases outside gene matches: 7. Germline V gene data show CDR1 as MNHEY and CDR2 as SVGAGI. The CDR3 has 15 amino acids. CDR3 DNA: TGTGCCAGCAGCGCTCCCGGGACAGGCTCCTACGAGCAGTACTTC. This encodes CASSAPGTGSYEQYF.

A word on this clonotype: This may arise from a read error, as a much more abundant clone is one base away. The V and J genes are TRBV4-3 and TRBJ2-1; D may be TRBD1 (8 bases). The germline CDR1 and CDR2 sequences are LGHNA and YSLEER. The CDR3 is 13 amino acids. V was cut by 1 base and J by 12 bases, with 13 bases left in between. In DNA, the CDR3 is TGCGCCAGCAGCCAAGGACAGGGGAGGGTGCAGTTCTTC. Its protein is CASSQGQGRVQFF.

The V gene is TRBV5-1, the J gene TRBJ2-2, with D unclear. Trimming removed 4 bases from V and 6 bases from J, with 19 bases in between. Germline CDR1 is SGHRS and CDR2 is YFSETQ. This CDR3 comprises 16 residues. The CDR3 spells CASSISDSLRPGELFF. Here the CDR3 DNA reads TGCGCCAGCAGCATCTCCGACTCGCTGCGGCCCGGGGAGCTGTTTTTT.

CDR3 coding DNA: TGTGCCAGCAGCTTAGGGCCTGTCTCAGATACGCAGTATTTT. Its protein is CASSLGPVSDTQYF. The V gene is TRBV7-2, the J gene TRBJ2-3; D gene ambiguous. From germline, CDR1 is SGHTA and CDR2 FQGNSA. Trimming shortened V by 1 base and J by 4 bases, and 9 bases separated the two germline ends. The CDR3 is made up of 14 amino acids.

The genes are TRBV5-1 and TRBJ2-3; D remains unclear. Germline CDR1 reads SGHRS; CDR2 reads YFSETQ. V was cut by 0 bases and J by 5 bases, with 7 bases left in between. The CDR3 loop spans 13 amino acids. CDR3 sequence: CASSLGVKDTQYF. In DNA, the CDR3 is TGCGCCAGCAGCTTGGGGGTGAAAGATACGCAGTATTTT. Drawing the rest from reference TRBV5-1 and TRBJ2-3, the complete variable domain is KAGVTQTPRYLIKTRGQQVTLSCSPISGHRSVSWYQQTPGQGLQFLFEYFSETQRNKGNFPGRFSGRQFSNSRSEMNVSTLELGDSALYLCASSLGVKDTQYFGPGTRLTVL.

V and J are TRBV18 and TRBJ2-3, with 10 bases aligning to TRBD1. V lost 2 bases and J lost 3; bases outside the gene matches: 2. Germline V gene sequence: CDR1 KGHSH, CDR2 LQKENI. The CDR3 is 15 amino acids. The CDR3 bases are TGTGCCAGCTCACCAGCGGGACAGGGGACAGATACGCAGTATTTT. This encodes CASSPAGQGTDTQYF.

The J gene is TRBJ2-3, the V gene TRBV7-2; 12 bases agree with TRBD2. The CDR3 is made up of 16 amino acids. With 5 bases clipped from V and 4 bases from J, the junction kept 7 bases outside the gene matches. Germline values: CDR1 SGHTA, CDR2 FQGNSA. In DNA, the CDR3 is TGTGCCAGCAGCCGTTCTAGCGGGGGGGTCCCAGATACGCAGTATTTT. It is translated as CASSRSSGGVPDTQYF.